This is a list of T cell receptor beta chains from one sample in a study of cytomegalovirus exposure and HLA in healthy donors. Method: immunoSEQ multiplex PCR; TCRdb's copy keeps in-frame clones and lacks some. The data contain 100,000 to 150,000 clones, approximately 70% of them singletons. Sequenced material: PBMCs. These receptors were obtained from a man in his sixties in good health and CMV-seropositive. The CDR3 runs from the conserved cysteine through the conserved F or W. The D gene is left open where the match is weak. The size field is filled for only some rows; it gives once, few, many or a size class.

>.|TRBV5-4|TRBJ2-3|TRBD2
CASSYGGAYLTSTDTQYF
TGTGCCAGCAGCTACGGGGGGGCCTACCTTACTAGCACAGATACGCAGTATTTT
>.|TRBV13|TRBJ2-3|.
CASSSISTDTQYF
TGTGCCAGCAGCTCCATCAGCACAGATACGCAGTATTTT
>.|TRBV10-1|TRBJ2-5|TRBD2
CASSESGGTETQYF
TGCGCCAGCAGTGAGTCGGGAGGGACGGAGACCCAGTACTTC
>.|TRBV7-3|TRBJ2-2|TRBD1
CASSSSGTGYTGELFF
TGTGCCAGCAGCTCCTCCGGGACAGGGTACACCGGGGAGCTGTTTTTT
>.|TRBV6-5|TRBJ2-7|.
CATEDMTYEQYF
TGTGCCACGGAGGATATGACCTACGAGCAGTACTTC
>.|TRBV11-2|TRBJ2-2|.
CASSFYLGPGELFF
TGTGCCAGCAGCTTTTACCTGGGCCCCGGGGAGCTGTTTTTT
>few|TRBV6-1|TRBJ2-3|.
CASSLSRDTDTQYF
TGTGCCAGCAGTCTAAGCCGGGACACAGATACGCAGTATTTT
>.|TRBV7-3|TRBJ2-5|TRBD2
CASSRTSQETQYF
TGTGCCAGCAGCCGGACTAGCCAAGAGACCCAGTACTTC
>.|TRBV7-2|TRBJ1-4|.
CASSLPNEKLFF
TGTGCCAGCAGCTTACCGAATGAAAAACTGTTTTTT
>.|TRBV13|TRBJ2-1|.
CASRRARFSYNEQFF
TGTGCCAGCAGGAGGGCCCGTTTCTCCTACAATGAGCAGTTCTTC
>.|TRBV6-1|TRBJ1-1|.
CASSQIMNTEAFF
TGTGCCAGCAGTCAGATCATGAACACTGAAGCTTTCTTT
>.|TRBV11-3|TRBJ1-1|.
CASSSTGNTEAFF
TGTGCCAGCAGCTCCACAGGAAACACTGAAGCTTTCTTT
>once|TRBV30|TRBJ2-7|.
CACGESYEQYF
TGTGCCTGTGGGGAGAGCTACGAGCAGTACTTC
>.|TRBV9|TRBJ2-2|TRBD2
CASTAAGSYGGELFF
TGTGCCAGCACCGCAGCGGGGTCGTACGGCGGGGAGCTGTTTTTT
>.|TRBV15|TRBJ1-5|TRBD1
CATSFRTGIVSQPQHF
TGTGCCACCAGCTTCCGGACAGGGATAGTCAGTCAGCCCCAGCATTTT
>.|TRBV6-5|TRBJ1-2|TRBD1
CASSYSRGYYGYTF
TGTGCCAGCAGTTACTCCAGGGGGTACTATGGCTACACCTTC
>few|TRBV27|TRBJ2-1|TRBD2
CASSLDGRGGSNEQFF
TGTGCCAGCAGTTTAGACGGGAGGGGGGGGTCCAATGAGCAGTTCTTC
>once|TRBV10-3|TRBJ2-3|TRBD2
CAISGVAGSTDTQYF
TGTGCCATCAGTGGGGTAGCGGGGAGCACAGATACGCAGTATTTT
>.|TRBV7-9|TRBJ1-4|TRBD1
CASSLTTGGATNEKLFF
TGTGCCAGCAGCCTAACCACAGGGGGCGCAACTAATGAAAAACTGTTTTTT
>.|TRBV5-6|TRBJ2-7|.
CASSLGRYEQYF
TGTGCCAGCAGCTTGGGTCGCTACGAGCAGTACTTC
>.|TRBV5-1|TRBJ2-7|.
CASKGVYEQYF
TGCGCCAGCAAGGGGGTCTACGAGCAGTACTTC
>once|TRBV28|TRBJ2-7|.
CASSLGTPPYEQYF
TGTGCCAGCAGTTTGGGGACTCCCCCCTACGAGCAGTACTTC
>few|TRBV6-6|TRBJ2-1|TRBD2
CASGGSGGFSYNEQFF
TGTGCCAGCGGGGGTAGCGGGGGGTTCTCCTACAATGAGCAGTTCTTC
>.|TRBV9|TRBJ2-1|.
CASSPVLENEQFF
TGTGCCAGCAGCCCCGTACTCGAGAATGAGCAGTTCTTC
>once|TRBV28|TRBJ2-1|TRBD2
CASSLRDYRSSYNEQFF
TGTGCCAGCAGTTTAAGGGACTACCGAAGCTCCTACAATGAGCAGTTCTTC
>few|TRBV19|TRBJ2-1|TRBD1
CASSIGRGQASEQFF
TGTGCCAGTAGTATAGGGCGGGGACAGGCGAGTGAGCAGTTCTTC
>.|TRBV10-3|TRBJ2-3|TRBD2
CAISLGLAGKSSTDTQYF
TGTGCCATCTCGCTGGGACTAGCGGGGAAATCTAGCACAGATACGCAGTATTTT
>few|TRBV5-1|TRBJ1-6|TRBD1
CASSLTGGSPLHF
TGCGCCAGCAGCTTGACAGGGGGCTCACCCCTCCACTTT
>.|TRBV30|TRBJ1-2|TRBD1
CACRDRGRRLYGYPF
TGTGCCTGCCGGGACAGGGGGCGCCGACTCTATGGCTACCCCTTC
>.|TRBV30|TRBJ1-6|.
CAWKEGGLLHF
TGTGCCTGGAAAGAGGGCGGGTTACTCCACTTT
>.|TRBV5-1|TRBJ1-1|.
CASSLAGPEAAEAFF
TGCGCCAGCAGCTTGGCCGGCCCCGAGGCCGCTGAAGCTTTCTTT
>few|TRBV6-1|TRBJ2-7|.
CASSEAPTTGYEQYF
TGTGCCAGCAGTGAAGCACCTACGACGGGTTACGAGCAGTACTTC
>few|TRBV5-6|TRBJ2-7|TRBD1
CASNPTGNGYEQYF
TGTGCCAGCAACCCGACAGGGAATGGCTACGAGCAGTACTTC
>.|TRBV6-6|TRBJ2-7|.
CASSSGSYEQYF
TGTGCCAGTTCGTCAGGGTCCTACGAGCAGTACTTC
>.|TRBV30|TRBJ2-5|TRBD1
CAWRAWDRGQETQYF
TGTGCCTGGAGAGCTTGGGACAGGGGACAAGAGACCCAGTACTTC
>few|TRBV13|TRBJ1-3|.
CASSSFTAGNTIYF
TGTGCCAGCAGCTCTTTCACTGCTGGAAACACCATATATTTT
>few|TRBV5-5|TRBJ1-2|.
CASSATGSYGYTF
TGTGCCAGCAGCGCTACAGGGAGCTATGGCTACACCTTC
>few|TRBV5-6|TRBJ1-2|.
CASSSGLRGYTF
TGTGCCAGCAGCTCGGGACTTCGTGGCTACACCTTC
>.|TRBV5-1|TRBJ2-3|TRBD1
CASSLEAGGATDTQYF
TGCGCCAGCAGCTTGGAAGCAGGGGGCGCCACAGATACGCAGTATTTT
>.|TRBV6-1|TRBJ2-7|TRBD2
CASRLLLGGSEQYF
TGTGCCAGCAGACTCCTCCTGGGGGGGTCCGAGCAGTACTTC
>.|TRBV6-1|TRBJ2-5|.
CASSEGGPRQTQYF
TGTGCCAGCAGTGAGGGGGGACCAAGACAGACCCAGTACTTC
>.|TRBV30|TRBJ1-3|TRBD1
CAWRTGFAGNTIYF
TGTGCCTGGAGGACAGGGTTCGCCGGAAACACCATATATTTT
>.|TRBV12-5|TRBJ1-2|.
CASGWRDYGYTF
TGTGCTAGTGGTTGGAGGGACTATGGCTACACCTTC
>.|TRBV30|TRBJ1-4|.
CASQGLNNEKLFF
TGTGCCTCACAAGGACTGAACAATGAAAAACTGTTTTTT